One TCR beta chain is described in this entry. Antigen: not known. A much larger clone sits a single nucleotide away, making a read error possible. These data come from a study of glioma-infiltrating T cells. The iRepertoire nested amplicon-rescue multiplex PCR amplified TCR alpha and beta CDR3s from RNA. One-step reverse transcription and amplification started from roughly 100-400 ng of tissue mRNA or PBMC total RNA. TCRdb ran MiXCR on the multiplex PCR reads and lists one entry per CDR3 protein. The repertoire holds about 110,000 distinct CDR3 sequences, 20% to 25% seen once, with around 30% in the top ten. This CDR3 comprises 14 residues. CDR1 SGHRS and CDR2 YFSETQ come from the germline V gene. Study-level points and caveats: Tissue-blood divergence was below expectation in non-neoplastic patients, above in gliomas. CDR3 overlap between tissue and blood was very small.

The chain links TRBV5-1 to TRBJ2-1; 7 bases are shared with TRBD1. The sequencing sample was made of glioma tissue, nonneoplastic brain tissue, or PBMCs (not recorded which). The sequence was obtained from a human donor with low-grade glioma or glioblastoma, undergoing nonglioma brain surgery, or in good health (not recorded which). CDR3 region: CSSSLGTVGNEQFF. The CDR3 bases are TGCTCCAGCAGCTTGGGGACAGTGGGGAATGAGCAGTTCTTC.